This T cell receptor (beta chain) emerged from a study of blood T cells in healthy people across ages (dated by TCRdb to between 2015 and 2016). A note on the overall study: Template switching captured roughly one uniquely barcoded TCR beta cDNA molecule per two T cells in model experiments. Using deep sequencing normalized with unique cDNA molecular identifiers, the study measured how TCR beta repertoire diversity changes with age. The donors were divided into four age groups: young (average approximately 17 years), middle-aged (under 40), aged (62) and long-lived (approximately 74). To avoid experimental bias, donors of different ages were spread randomly across the sequencing lanes. Two additional independent replicas of 1 million unique cDNA reads from the same blood draw were analyzed for two donors (one aged 18 to 30 and one aged 80 or older). General study outcomes and caveats: Conclusive comparison of naive and antigen-experienced compartments was prevented by the profiling of bulk unsorted PBMCs. There was a strong correlation between observed TCR beta diversity and the percentage of naive T cells measured by flow cytometry. Estimates of total diversity based on one million sequenced T cells were regarded as lower bounds and as underestimates. Because the CMV infection status of the donors was unknown, age-related changes in expanded clonotypes may potentially have been confounded. Observed TCR beta diversity per million T cells fell roughly linearly with age, and a significant reduction was already apparent by age around 40. Compared with the aged group, the long-lived group had more naive CD4+ T cells, fewer expanded clones and increased TCR diversity, suggesting age selection.

With respect to this clonotype: This clone's antigen is unknown. Within one base of it there is no much larger clone, and no base qualities were kept.

The library was built by means of 5' RACE. Sequenced using an Illumina HiSeq 2500. The second PCR ran for about 7 to 11 cycles and used a J-beta primer mix along with a sample-barcoded 5' primer. A template-switch 5' adaptor carrying 12 random nucleotides introduced a unique molecular identifier onto each TCR beta cDNA molecule. Each sample yielded at least 2.5 million CDR3-containing paired-end reads. All of the RNA was converted into first-strand cDNA using the Mint cDNA synthesis kit, with a TRBC-specific oligonucleotide serving as the primer. All cDNA was treated with uracil-DNA glycosylase and then went through a first 18-cycle PCR with the universal primers M1SS and BC2_uni_R. Per the authors' processing: Normalization of each sample was performed by random selection of 1 million high-quality reads, each carrying a distinct molecular identifier. Reads sharing molecular identifiers were discarded rather than binned into consensus sequences. MiTCR, run with a Q25 quality threshold and the strictest error-elimination algorithm, handled CDR3 identification, clonotype clustering and error correction. A nonparametric unseen species model with Euler transformation was used to estimate a lower bound on total TCR beta diversity. TCRdb cleaned the public reads at Q25 with fastp, built clones with MiXCR and kept in-frame beta chains. When rows share a CDR3 protein, they turn into one entry using the most common DNA and genes. The V and J calls, along with clone size, are taken from TCRdb and not from the paper's own processing. For this sample the table gives approximately 1.5 million distinct CDR3 sequences, of which 35% to 45% were detected only once. The ten largest make up about 4% of the sample.

Systemically healthy Caucasian individuals from Russia, about 38 in total and aged roughly 6 to 100 years, were included as donors. Each donor gave about 9.7 milliliters of peripheral blood, drawn into EDTA-treated Vacutainer tubes. Ficoll-Paque density-gradient centrifugation was used to isolate PBMCs, with at least 6.5 million per sample. Trizol reagent was used to extract total RNA from PBMCs, with at least 6 micrograms per sample. For every donor, an aliquot of PBMCs went through flow cytometry to measure the percentages of naive CD45RAhigh/CD27high T cells. Measured from the cysteine to the phenylalanine, the CDR3 is 19 residues long. This entry keeps only the CDR3 DNA: 57 bases, framed from base 1. After removal of 4 bases from V and 3 bases from J, the junction retains 11 bases not matched to a gene. The germline V gene gives CDR1 as LGHNA and CDR2 as YNFKEQ.

The chain is made from TRBV4-2 and TRBJ2-2; 13 middle bases align to TRBD2. This receptor was taken from a young woman in good health. The sample comprised blood. The CDR3 protein is CASSLRLAGGFYDTGELFF. The nucleotide sequence is given as TGTGCCAGCAGCCTAAGACTAGCGGGAGGTTTTTATGACACCGGGGAGCTGTTTTTT.